Sequencing of this T cell receptor (beta chain) was carried out in a study of technical replicates of blood from a few donors. Clones were sequenced by immunoSEQ multiplex PCR, and TCRdb holds only the in-frame ones, with some missing. The table lists 65,000 to 85,000 clones, approximately 97% of them singletons. The CDR3 runs 15 residues. From germline, CDR1 is MDHEN and CDR2 SYDVKM. The V gene lost 4 bases and the J gene lost 0 bases, with 10 bases spanning the gap. The chain joins TRBV28 to TRBJ1-3; a weak D match, TRBD1 (6 bases). The origin of this receptor is a human donor in good health. The sequencing input was T cells isolated from PBMCs. In nucleotides, the CDR3 is TGTGCCAGCAGTTCCCAGGGGACCTCTGGAAACACCATATATTTT. Translating gives CASSSQGTSGNTIYF.